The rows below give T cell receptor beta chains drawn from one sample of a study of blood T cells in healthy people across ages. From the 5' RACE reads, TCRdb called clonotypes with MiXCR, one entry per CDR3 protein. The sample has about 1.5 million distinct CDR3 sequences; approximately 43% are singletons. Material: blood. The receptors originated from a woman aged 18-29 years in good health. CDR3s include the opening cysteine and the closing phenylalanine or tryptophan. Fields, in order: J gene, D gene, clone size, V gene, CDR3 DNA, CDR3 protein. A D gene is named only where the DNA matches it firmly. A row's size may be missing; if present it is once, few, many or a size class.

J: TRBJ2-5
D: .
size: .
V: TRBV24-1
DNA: TGTGCCACCAGTGGTCGTCAGAAGGAGACCCAGTACTTC
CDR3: CATSGRQKETQYF

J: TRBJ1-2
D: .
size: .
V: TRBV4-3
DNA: TGCGCCAGCAGCCAAGATATCGGCAAGACTAACTATGGCTACACCTTC
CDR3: CASSQDIGKTNYGYTF

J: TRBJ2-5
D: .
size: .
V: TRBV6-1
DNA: TGTGCCAGCAGTGAAAACCCAGGTTTAGGAGAGACCCAGTACTTC
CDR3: CASSENPGLGETQYF

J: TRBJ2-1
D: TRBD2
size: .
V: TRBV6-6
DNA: TGTGCCAGCAGGGTGTATAGCGGGAATTCTTACAAGGAGCAGTTCTTC
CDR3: CASRVYSGNSYKEQFF

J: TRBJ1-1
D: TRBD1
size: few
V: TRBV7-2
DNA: TGTGCCAGCAGCCCGGGACAGGCGGCCACTGAAGCTTTCTTT
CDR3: CASSPGQAATEAFF

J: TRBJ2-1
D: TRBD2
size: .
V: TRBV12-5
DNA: TGTGCTAGTAGTGAGTTCCTGAGCGGGAGTTACAATGAGCAGTTCTTC
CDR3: CASSEFLSGSYNEQFF

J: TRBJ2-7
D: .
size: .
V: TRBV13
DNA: TGTGCCAGCAGCCCTAGGGACAAGGGGGTCCACGAGCAGTACTTC
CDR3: CASSPRDKGVHEQYF

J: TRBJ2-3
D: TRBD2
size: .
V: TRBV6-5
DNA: TGTGCCAGCAGGGCAATAGCGGGGGGTACAGATACGCAGTATTTT
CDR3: CASRAIAGGTDTQYF

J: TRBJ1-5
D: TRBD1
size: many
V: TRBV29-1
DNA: TGCAGCGTAGACACAGGGGGCAATCAGCCCCAGCATTTT
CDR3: CSVDTGGNQPQHF

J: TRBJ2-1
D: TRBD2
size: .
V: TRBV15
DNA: TGTGCCACCAGCACCCGGACTAGCGGCTCCTACAATGAGCAGTTCTTC
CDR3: CATSTRTSGSYNEQFF

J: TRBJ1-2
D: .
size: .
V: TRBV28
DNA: TGTGCCAGCAGTTCCACGGGGGGCGGGTCCTATGGCTACACCTTC
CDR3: CASSSTGGGSYGYTF

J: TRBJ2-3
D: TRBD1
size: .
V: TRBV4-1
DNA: TGCGCCAGCAGCCAAGTAGGGACAGGGGTAGATACGCAGTATTTT
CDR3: CASSQVGTGVDTQYF

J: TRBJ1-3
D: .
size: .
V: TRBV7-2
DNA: TGTGCCACCTCAAGGGGGGGGGCTGGAAACACCATATATTTT
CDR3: CATSRGGAGNTIYF

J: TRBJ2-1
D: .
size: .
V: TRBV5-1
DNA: TGCGCCAGCAGCTTGGGACAGCCCAACAATGAGCAGTTCTTC
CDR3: CASSLGQPNNEQFF

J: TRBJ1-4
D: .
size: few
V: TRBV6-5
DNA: TGTGCCAGCAGTGCTTCCTTTAAGTCTAATGTGTTTTTT
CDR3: CASSASFKSNVFF

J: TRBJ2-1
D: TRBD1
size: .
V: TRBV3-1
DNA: TGTGCCAGCAGTGCTCGGGACAGGGGGGGCAATGAGCAGTTCTTC
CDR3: CASSARDRGGNEQFF